Presented here are 9 T cell receptor beta chains from one specimen sequenced in a study of T cell repertoires in cytomegalovirus infection. Their target antigens are unknown. TCRdb passed the reads through MiXCR, listing each CDR3 protein once. The table records 900,000 to 950,000 distinct CDR3 sequences, about 33% of them present only once. The starting material was cultured CD8+ T cells from PBMCs, obtained from culture after CMV antigen stimulation. The receptors originated from a human donor in good health (CMV status not recorded). Some clones in this sample may be carry-over from other donors' samples.

This clonotype was counted between two and nine times. V and J are TRBV18 and TRBJ1-5, with TRBD1 identical over 8 bases. Germline lookup yields CDR1 KGHSH and CDR2 LQKENI. The CDR3 is 14 residues long. V was pared by 2 bases and J by 5 bases, with 2 bases of the junction left unmatched. As DNA, the CDR3 is TGTGCCAGCTCACCAATGGACAGGGATCAGCCCCAGCATTTT. This codes for CASSPMDRDQPQHF.

This clonotype turned up a few times. The chain recombines TRBV7-6 with TRBJ2-3; 7 bases line up with TRBD2. Trimming cost V 7 bases and J 1 base; bases outside gene matches: 2. CDR1 SGHVS and CDR2 FNYEAQ come from the germline V gene. There are 13 residues in the CDR3. CDR3 sequence: CASTLAGTDTQYF. CDR3 in DNA: TGTGCCAGCACTCTAGCGGGCACAGATACGCAGTATTTT. The variable domain in full, completed from reference TRBV7-6 and TRBJ2-3, reads GAGVSQSPRYKVTKRGQDVALRCDPISGHVSLYWYRQALGQGPEFLTYFNYEAQQDKSGLPNDRFSAERPEGSISTLTIQRTEQRDSAMYRCASTLAGTDTQYFGPGTRLTVL.

This clonotype was seen a handful of times. The rearrangement joins TRBV7-2 to TRBJ2-3; D uncertain. CDR1 SGHTA and CDR2 FQGNSA come from the germline V gene. The CDR3 is 16 residues long. The V and J ends lost 5 bases and 0 bases respectively, with 15 bases between them. The CDR3 reads CASSPTVRLSTDTQYF. The CDR3 DNA is TGTGCCAGCAGCCCGACCGTGCGTCTGAGCACAGATACGCAGTATTTT.

The chain couples TRBV10-3 to TRBJ1-2; D is undetermined. Germline V lookup: CDR1 ENHRY, CDR2 SYGVKD. V lost 0 bases and J 4 bases, leaving 12 bases between the germline ends. The CDR3 loop spans 15 amino acids. CDR3 DNA sequence: TGTGCCATCAGTGAGTCGGCCGAGAACCCCTATGGCTACACCTTC. It codes for CAISESAENPYGYTF.

The rearrangement joins TRBV29-1 to TRBJ1-2, with D maybe TRBD1 (5 bases). The CDR3 is made up of 14 amino acids. Germline V lookup: CDR1 SQVTM, CDR2 ANQGSEA. V was pared by 6 bases and J by 3 bases, with 17 bases between. As DNA, the CDR3 is TGCAGCGTGCTCGGCCCCGGGACTGACTATGGCTACACCTTC. Protein: CSVLGPGTDYGYTF.

This chain uses TRBV20-1 with TRBJ1-1; D remains unclear. Trimming pared 5 bases from V and 0 bases from J, leaving 4 bases between. The germline V gene has CDR1 DFQATT and CDR2 SNEGSKA (reference sequence). CDR3 length equals 11 residues. The CDR3 region has the DNA TGCAGTGCTTCAGTGAACACTGAAGCTTTCTTT. As protein: CSASVNTEAFF.

Concerning this clonotype: Given a much more abundant clone one base away, this may be a read error. The chain carries TRBV4-1 and TRBJ2-3, with D possibly TRBD2 on 6 matching bases. Per germline, CDR1 MGHRA and CDR2 YSYEKL. This CDR3 is 14 amino acids long. Written as DNA, the CDR3 is TGCGACATCCCCGGACCACTAGCACAAGATACGCAGTATTTT. Translation gives CDIPGPLAQDTQYF.

This clonotype was detected a few times. The V and J genes are TRBV28 and TRBJ2-7, with D uncertain. Looked up from germline, CDR1 is MDHEN and CDR2 is SYDVKM. V dropped 1 base and J dropped 2 bases, with 12 bases sitting between them. The CDR3 contains 15 residues. In nucleotides, the CDR3 is TGTGCCAGCAGTTTATCTGCCGGCAGCGCCTACGAGCAGTACGTC. Translating it yields CASSLSAGSAYEQYV.

This clonotype was seen only a few times. The gene calls are TRBV19 and TRBJ1-6; no reliable D call. Germline V gene data show CDR1 as LNHDA and CDR2 as SQIVND (reference sequence). The CDR3 is 15 amino acids. Trimming cost V 7 bases and J 7 bases, with 17 bases left between them. The DNA of the CDR3 is TGTGCCAGTACTCTGGGCCCAACTCTAAATTCACCCCTCCACTTT. This encodes CASTLGPTLNSPLHF.